The clone carrying this T cell receptor beta chain was counted between two and nine times. The V segment lost 2 bases and the J segment 8 bases; nucleotides outside the gene matches: 6. This CDR3 has 14 amino acids. Germline loops: CDR1 GTSNPN, CDR2 SVGIG (reference sequence). The data belong to a study of blood T cell repertoires in COVID-19. For the study at large: The United States, Italy and Spain were the sources of the acute and convalescent COVID-19 samples. Sample material is recorded as cDNA or gDNA derived from T cells, B-cell-depleted T cells, or PBMCs.

In assigning cohorts, the study relied on participant-reported clinical history. All recovered Cohort 3 donors got two negative PCRs, got clearance, or saw symptom resolution. Profiling relied on immunoSEQ multiplex PCR, and the TCRdb table lists in-frame clones only, not all of them. The sample consists of a few hundred thousand clones, about 92% of them appearing once. The rearrangement links TRBV30 to TRBJ2-1; 10 bases align to TRBD1. The TCR originated in a man between 18 and 29 years old who had recovered from COVID-19. The specimen was PBMCs or T cells enriched from blood (not recorded which). This CDR3 reads CAWSRTGGGDEQFF. The CDR3 region has the DNA TGTGCCTGGAGTCGGACAGGGGGTGGTGATGAGCAGTTCTTC.